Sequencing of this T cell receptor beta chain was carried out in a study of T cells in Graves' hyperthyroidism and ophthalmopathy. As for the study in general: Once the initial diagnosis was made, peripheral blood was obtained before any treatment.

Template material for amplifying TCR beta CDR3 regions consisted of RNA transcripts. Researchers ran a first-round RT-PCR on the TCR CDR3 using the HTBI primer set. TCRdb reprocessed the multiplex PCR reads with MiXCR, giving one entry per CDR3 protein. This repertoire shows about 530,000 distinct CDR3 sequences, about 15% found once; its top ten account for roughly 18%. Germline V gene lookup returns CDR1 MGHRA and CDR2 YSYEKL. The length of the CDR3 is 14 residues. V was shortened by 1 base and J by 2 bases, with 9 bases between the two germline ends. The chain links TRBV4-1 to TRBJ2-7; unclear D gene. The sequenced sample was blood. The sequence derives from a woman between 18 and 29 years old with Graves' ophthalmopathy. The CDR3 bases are TGCGCCAGCAGCCAAGGGACGAATCCCTACGAGCAGTACTTC. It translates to CASSQGTNPYEQYF.